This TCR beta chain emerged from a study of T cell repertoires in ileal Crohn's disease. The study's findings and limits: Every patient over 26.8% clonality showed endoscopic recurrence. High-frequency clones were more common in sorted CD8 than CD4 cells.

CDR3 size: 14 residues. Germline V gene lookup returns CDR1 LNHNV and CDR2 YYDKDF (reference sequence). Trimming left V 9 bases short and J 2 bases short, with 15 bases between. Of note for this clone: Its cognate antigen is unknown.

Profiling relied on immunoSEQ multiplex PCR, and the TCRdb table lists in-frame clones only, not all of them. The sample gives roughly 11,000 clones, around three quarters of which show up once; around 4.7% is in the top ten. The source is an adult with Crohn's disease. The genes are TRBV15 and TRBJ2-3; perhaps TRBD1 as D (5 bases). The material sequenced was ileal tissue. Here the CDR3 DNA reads TGTGCCACGGCCGCAGGGCTCTTCACAGATACGCAGTATTTT. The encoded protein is CATAAGLFTDTQYF.